This paragraph reports one T cell receptor (beta chain). This clonotype was recorded many times. No cognate antigen has been identified for it. Base qualities are missing; no much larger clone stands one base away. V is trimmed back by 8 bases and J by 5 bases, and the junction contains 18 bases that no gene match accounts for. The CDR1 and CDR2 encoded by the germline V gene (reference sequence) are WNHNN and SYGVQD. The CDR3 covers 17 residues, taking in both the cysteine and the phenylalanine. Only CDR3 DNA remains: 51 bases, in frame from the first base. The data derive from a study of T cells in Graves' hyperthyroidism and ophthalmopathy (dated by TCRdb to the late 2010s). General notes on the study: Peripheral blood samples were taken at the time of initial diagnosis, prior to any treatment. Prospective prediction of ophthalmopathy was tested in an independent validation cohort consisting of 18 hyperthyroidism patients and around 16 patients who later progressed to ophthalmopathy. The 95 to 100 discovery patients were divided at random into training and test sets in a 7:3 ratio. The paper reports TCR Vbeta CDR3 sequencing of approximately 140 peripheral blood samples: 40 or so ophthalmopathy, some 80 hyperthyroidism and about 17 progressor patients. TCR V-J signatures able to tell the groups apart were searched for in a discovery cohort of some 100 patients, of whom approximately 40 had Graves' ophthalmopathy and under 65 had stable Graves' hyperthyroidism. In addition, the study compared T-cell repertoires in thyroid tissue and in blood from five to seven Graves' hyperthyroidism patients. After sampling, hyperthyroidism patients received methimazole starting at 30 mg daily, and ophthalmopathy patients received high-dose intravenous methylprednisolone. Here is what the overall study found, with its caveats: Ophthalmopathy was separated from stable hyperthyroidism by a 13 V-J signature model, with roughly 88% sensitivity and about 81% specificity obtained in cross-validation and 80%/75% obtained in testing. During validation, the model predicted progression to ophthalmopathy a median of around six months ahead of onset, with 60% to 71% sensitivity and 72% to 80% specificity. Most expanded thyroid clonotypes (frequency above 0.001) were also detected in blood, suggesting blood repertoires may reflect thyroid immune responses. No statistical method was used to set the sample size in advance, and investigators knew the group allocation.

A patient counted as having stable Graves' hyperthyroidism if no progression to ophthalmopathy occurred over 18 months of follow-up. The hyperthyroidism patients were between 18 and 65 years old and newly diagnosed, with a disease duration of less than 2 months. Patients with uncontrolled infections, other autoimmune diseases, pregnancy or lactation were excluded. Diagnoses were established on the basis of clinical symptoms, serum thyroxine and TRAb, thyroid ultrasound, and orbital computed tomography. Ficoll-Paque density gradient centrifugation was used to isolate PBMCs from about 9.4 ml of fresh peripheral blood. Trizol reagent was used to extract total RNA, and RNA quality was then checked on an Agilent 2100 Bioanalyzer. The TCR beta CDR3 regions were amplified from RNA transcripts. For the first round of RT-PCR on the TCR CDR3, the HTBI primer set was used together with the Qiagen OneStep RT-PCR kit. Libraries were constructed in a second round of multiplex PCR, after which size selection and purification were performed. Paired-end sequencing of the libraries was performed with 100 bp reads on an Illumina HiSeq2000. The study's own analysis went as follows. Raw data were processed with SOAPnuke, discarding reads with adapters, uncalled bases, mean Phred below 15, or no exact constant-primer or identifier match. High-quality paired reads were merged using COPE v1.2.5, and each unique nucleotide sequence was defined as a clonotype. MiTCR v1.1 was used to align the clonotypes against IMGT TRBV, TRBD and TRBJ reference segments. Only V-J combinations with frequency above 0.0001, covering approximately 99% of repertoires, were analysed. A TCS score was defined as the ratio of F50 (clonal expansion) to E x V (chaos), with BLOSUM62-based TCRdist applied between CDR3 peptides within each V-J. Welch's t-statistics and random forest reduced roughly 500 V-J features to roughly 13, which were used in a naive Bayes classifier (R e1071). TCRdb reworked the public reads: Q25 trimming with fastp, MiXCR clone assembly, productive beta chains retained. Merged by CDR3 protein, the rows form single entries marked with the most common genes and DNA. Here the V and J calls rest on TCRdb's processing, not on the authors' analysis. For this sample there are approximately 400,000 distinct CDR3 sequences; 14% appear just once. Approximately 11% of the sample is taken by the ten largest.

Sample: blood. The chain couples TRBV10-1 to TRBJ2-7; 10 nucleotides in the junction match TRBD1. This receptor was obtained from a woman aged 55-69 years with Graves' hyperthyroidism. The CDR3 loop reads CASHHPGDRGILDEQYF. The DNA reads TGCGCCAGCCATCACCCAGGGGACAGGGGAATTTTAGACGAGCAGTACTTC.